This record looks at one TCR beta chain sequence and its context. Original methodology: Reference gene primers were amplified, and this amplification served to estimate nucleated cell counts. The protocol was immunoSEQ multiplex PCR, while the TCRdb copy is restricted to in-frame clones and leaves out a portion. D and trimming come from the DNA, and the V and J calls and clone size come from that table. The sample has about 140,000 clones; 75% to 85% are singletons. The source of the sample is a study of blood T cell repertoires in COVID-19. Looking at the study overall: Some COVID-19 samples were acute and others convalescent; all came from the United States, Italy and Spain. The analysed material was cDNA or gDNA that came from T cells, B-cell-depleted T cells, or PBMCs.

The CDR3 extends over 13 amino acids. The V gene lost 3 bases and the J gene lost 13 bases, with 13 bases spanning the gap. Germline values: CDR1 MNHNS, CDR2 SASEGT. The clonotype was recovered from a man aged 55 to 70 with active or convalescent COVID-19. The J gene is TRBJ1-6, the V gene TRBV6-1, with D maybe TRBD1 (5 bases). Sequencing was carried out using peripheral blood. The CDR3 coding sequence is TGTGCCAGCAGTGAGGCAGGGCGGGATCCCCTCCACTTT. Its protein is CASSEAGRDPLHF.